This T cell receptor beta chain was sequenced during a study of shared T cell receptors in the human thymus. Profiling relied on immunoSEQ multiplex PCR, and the TCRdb table lists in-frame clones only, not all of them. The profile shows hundreds of thousands of clones, over 75% of them singletons. The CDR3 covers 16 residues. Germline V gene data show CDR1 as SGHAT and CDR2 as FQNNGV. V lost 2 bases, J lost 6 bases, and 17 bases lay in between. The same sample was also used in a study of human thymus T cells. That paper adds: Healthy Finnish infants having corrective surgery for congenital heart defects served as donors. Corrective heart surgery yielded the resections from which the thymus tissue came. Related research found strongly overlapping thymic repertoires in unrelated individuals.

The receptor's source is a girl under three years old with a congenital heart defect. The chain links TRBV11-2 to TRBJ1-3; perhaps TRBD1 as D (5 bases). Sequencing was done on a sample of thymocytes. The CDR3 loop reads CASSLNPRGGENTIYF. The CDR3 DNA reads TGTGCCAGCAGCTTAAACCCCCGAGGAGGGGAAAACACCATATATTTT.